This T cell receptor beta chain was captured in a study of T cells in Graves' hyperthyroidism and ophthalmopathy. The table lists this clonotype with many counts. This CDR3 has 12 amino acids. CDR1 and CDR2 (germline): SQVTM, ANQGSEA. V was pared by 0 bases and J by 8 bases, with 8 bases between. Amplification of TCR beta CDR3 regions was performed using RNA transcripts as template. Researchers ran a first-round RT-PCR on the TCR CDR3 using the HTBI primer set. TCRdb re-called the multiplex PCR reads with MiXCR, one entry per CDR3 protein. The repertoire has about 380,000 distinct CDR3 sequences, 13% of them found once; the top ten carry under 25%.

The specimen sequenced was blood. This clonotype was obtained from a man younger than 40 with Graves' hyperthyroidism that later progressed to Graves' ophthalmopathy. The rearrangement uses TRBV29-1 and TRBJ2-1, with a weak D call TRBD2 (5 bases). CDR3 bases: TGCAGCGTTGAAGAGCGGGTGGATGAGCAGTTCTTC. Amino acids: CSVEERVDEQFF.